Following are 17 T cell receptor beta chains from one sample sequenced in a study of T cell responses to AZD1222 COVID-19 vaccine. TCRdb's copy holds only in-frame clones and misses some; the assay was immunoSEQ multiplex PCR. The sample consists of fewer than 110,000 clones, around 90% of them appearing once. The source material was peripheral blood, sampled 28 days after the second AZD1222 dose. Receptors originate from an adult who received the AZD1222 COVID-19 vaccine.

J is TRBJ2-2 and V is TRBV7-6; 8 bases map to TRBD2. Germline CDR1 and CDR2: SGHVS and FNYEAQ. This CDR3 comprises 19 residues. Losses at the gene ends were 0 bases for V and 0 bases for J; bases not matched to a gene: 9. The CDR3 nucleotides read TGTGCCAGCAGCTTAGCGGTAGCGGGGAGTTCCGCGAACACCGGGGAGCTGTTTTTT. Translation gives CASSLAVAGSSANTGELFF.

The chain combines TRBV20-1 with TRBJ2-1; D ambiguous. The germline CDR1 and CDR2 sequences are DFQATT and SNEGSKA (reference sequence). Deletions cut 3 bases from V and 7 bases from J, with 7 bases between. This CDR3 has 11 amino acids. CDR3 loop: CSASRNNEQFF. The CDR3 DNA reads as TGCAGTGCTAGTCGGAATAATGAGCAGTTCTTC.

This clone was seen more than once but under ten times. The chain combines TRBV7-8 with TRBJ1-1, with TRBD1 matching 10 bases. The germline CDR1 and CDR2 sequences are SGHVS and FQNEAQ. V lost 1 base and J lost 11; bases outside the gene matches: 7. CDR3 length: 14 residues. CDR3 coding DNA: TGTGCCAGCAGCTTAGTGACAGGGGGCGCGAATGCTTTCTTT. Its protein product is CASSLVTGGANAFF.

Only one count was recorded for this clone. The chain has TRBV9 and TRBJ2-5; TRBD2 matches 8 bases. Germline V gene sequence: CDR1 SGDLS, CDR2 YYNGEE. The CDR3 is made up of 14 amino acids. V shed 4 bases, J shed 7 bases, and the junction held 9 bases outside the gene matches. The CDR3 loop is CASSSPGGGWTQYF. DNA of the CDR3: TGTGCCAGCAGCTCTCCGGGCGGGGGGTGGACCCAGTACTTC.

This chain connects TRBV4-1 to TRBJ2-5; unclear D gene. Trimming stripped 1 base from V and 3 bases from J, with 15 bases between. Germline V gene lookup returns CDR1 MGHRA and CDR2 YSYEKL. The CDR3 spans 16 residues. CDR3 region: CASSQGRDTVEETQYF. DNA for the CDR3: TGCGCCAGCAGCCAAGGTAGAGACACGGTGGAAGAGACCCAGTACTTC.

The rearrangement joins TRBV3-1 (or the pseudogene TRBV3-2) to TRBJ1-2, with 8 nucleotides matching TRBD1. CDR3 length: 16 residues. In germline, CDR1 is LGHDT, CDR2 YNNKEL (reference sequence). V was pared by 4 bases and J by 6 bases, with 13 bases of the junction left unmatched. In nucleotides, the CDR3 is TGTGCCAGCAGCCTCGACAGGGGAGGGTTCTCGAATGGCTACACCTTC. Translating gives CASSLDRGGFSNGYTF.

The CDR3 DNA follows: TGTGCCAGCAGTTACTCCGGGACAGCTAATGAGCAGTTCTTC. As protein: CASSYSGTANEQFF. This sequence joins TRBV6-2 or TRBV6-3 and TRBJ2-1; 7 bases agree with TRBD1. Germline CDR1 and CDR2: MNHEY and SVGEGT. Trimming removed 0 bases from V and 7 bases from J; junction bases left unmatched: 3. The CDR3 has 14 residues.

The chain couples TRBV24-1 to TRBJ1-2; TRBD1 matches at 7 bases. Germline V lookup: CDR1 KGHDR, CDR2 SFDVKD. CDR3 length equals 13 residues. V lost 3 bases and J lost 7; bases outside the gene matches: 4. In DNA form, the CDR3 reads TGTGCCACCAGTGATGACAGGGTTGGTGGCTACACCTTC. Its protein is CATSDDRVGGYTF.

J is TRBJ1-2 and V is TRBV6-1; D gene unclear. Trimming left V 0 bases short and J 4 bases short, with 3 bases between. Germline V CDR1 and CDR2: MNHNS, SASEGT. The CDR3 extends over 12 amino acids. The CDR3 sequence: CASSEASYGYTF. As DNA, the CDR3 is TGTGCCAGCAGTGAAGCCAGCTATGGCTACACCTTC.

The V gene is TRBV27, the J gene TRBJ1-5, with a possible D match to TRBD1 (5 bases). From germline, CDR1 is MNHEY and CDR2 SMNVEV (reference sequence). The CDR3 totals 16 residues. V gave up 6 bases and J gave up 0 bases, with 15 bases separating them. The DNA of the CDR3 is TGTGCCAGCAGCCCCGGCAGGGCCGATAGCAATCAGCCCCAGCATTTT. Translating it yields CASSPGRADSNQPQHF.

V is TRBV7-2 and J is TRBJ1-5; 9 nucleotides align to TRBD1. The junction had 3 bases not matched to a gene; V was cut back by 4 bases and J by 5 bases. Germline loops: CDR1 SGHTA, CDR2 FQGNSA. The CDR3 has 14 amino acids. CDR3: CASSSGQGHQPQHF. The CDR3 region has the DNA TGTGCCAGCAGCTCGGGACAGGGACATCAGCCCCAGCATTTT.

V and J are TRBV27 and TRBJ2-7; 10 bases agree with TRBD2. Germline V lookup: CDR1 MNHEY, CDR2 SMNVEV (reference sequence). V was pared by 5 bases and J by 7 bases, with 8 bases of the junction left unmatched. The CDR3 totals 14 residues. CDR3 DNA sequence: TGTGCCAGCAGTGTCCTAGCGGGAGTAGGAGAGCAGTACTTC. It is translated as CASSVLAGVGEQYF.

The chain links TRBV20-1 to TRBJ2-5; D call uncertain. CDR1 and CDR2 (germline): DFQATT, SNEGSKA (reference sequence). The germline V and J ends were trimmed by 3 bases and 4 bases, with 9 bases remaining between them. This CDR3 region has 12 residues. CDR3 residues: CSASGLVETQYF. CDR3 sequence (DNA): TGCAGTGCTAGTGGGCTAGTAGAGACCCAGTACTTC.

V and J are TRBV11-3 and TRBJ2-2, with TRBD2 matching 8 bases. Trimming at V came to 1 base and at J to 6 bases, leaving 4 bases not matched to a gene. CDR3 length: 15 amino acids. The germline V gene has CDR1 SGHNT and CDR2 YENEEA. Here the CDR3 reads CASSLGGRKAGELFF. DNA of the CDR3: TGTGCCAGCAGCTTAGGCGGGAGGAAAGCCGGGGAGCTGTTTTTT.

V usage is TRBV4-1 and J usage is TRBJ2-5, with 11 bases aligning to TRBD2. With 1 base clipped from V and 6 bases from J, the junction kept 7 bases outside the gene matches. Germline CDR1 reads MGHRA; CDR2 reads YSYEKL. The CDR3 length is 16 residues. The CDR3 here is CASSQAGRLAGQTQYF. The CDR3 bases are TGCGCCAGCAGCCAAGCAGGGCGACTAGCGGGACAGACCCAGTACTTC.

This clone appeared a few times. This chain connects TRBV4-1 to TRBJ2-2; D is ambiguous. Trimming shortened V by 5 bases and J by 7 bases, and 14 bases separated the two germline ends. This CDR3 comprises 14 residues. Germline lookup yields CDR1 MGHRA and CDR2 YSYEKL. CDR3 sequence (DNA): TGCGCCAGCAGCTATGTGGGTACGGGCGGGGAGCTGTTTTTT. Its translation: CASSYVGTGGELFF.

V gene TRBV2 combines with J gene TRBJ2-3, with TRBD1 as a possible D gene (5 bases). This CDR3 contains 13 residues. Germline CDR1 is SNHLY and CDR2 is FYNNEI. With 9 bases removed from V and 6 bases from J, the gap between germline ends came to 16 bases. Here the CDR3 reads CASSQGVGDTQYF. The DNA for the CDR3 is TGTGCCAGTTCTCAAGGGGTTGGGGATACGCAGTATTTT.